One and the same sample provided the 31 T cell receptor beta chains below, sequenced in a study of blood T cells in healthy people across ages. Combining a sample-barcoded 5' primer with a J-beta primer mix, a second PCR ran for 7 to 11 cycles. MiXCR, applied by TCRdb to the 5' RACE reads, yields one record per CDR3 protein. The sample holds about 1.8 million distinct CDR3 sequences, roughly 50% seen once. Sequenced: blood. The receptors come from a middle-aged woman in good health.

CDR3 DNA sequence: TGTGCCAGCAGCAAGGGACAGGGGTGGTACGAGCAGTACTTC. This encodes CASSKGQGWYEQYF. V gene TRBV7-2 combines with J gene TRBJ2-7; 10 nucleotides match TRBD1. Germline V gives CDR1 SGHTA, CDR2 FQGNSA. The CDR3 spans 14 residues. J gave up 4 bases and V 5 bases, and 5 bases lay outside the gene matches.

Concerning this clonotype itself: At one end the junction does not follow the germline gene, possibly because of a read error. V and J are TRBV4-3 and TRBJ2-1; 8 bases are a match to TRBD2. Germline V gene lookup returns CDR1 LGHNA and CDR2 YSLEER. The CDR3 extends over 16 amino acids. CDR3 sequence reads: CASSEDPSGRYNEQFF. In DNA, the CDR3 is TGCGCCAGCAGCGAAGATCCTAGCGGGCGGTACAATGAGCAGTTCTTC.

J is TRBJ2-5 and V is TRBV12-3 or TRBV12-4; weak D call: TRBD1 (5 bases). The CDR3 totals 19 residues. Trimming removed 5 bases from V and 1 base from J, with 26 bases in between. The CDR3, as DNA: TGTGCCAGCAGTCCCCTGGGGATCGGCAGGGAAGTGGGCCAAGAGACCCAGTACTTC. Translating it yields CASSPLGIGREVGQETQYF.

The sample holds a few counts of this clonotype. The gene calls are TRBV5-1 and TRBJ2-5; D not resolved. The germline V and J ends were trimmed by 5 bases and 5 bases, with 7 bases remaining between them. This CDR3 region has 11 residues. Germline V gives CDR1 SGHRS, CDR2 YFSETQ. The CDR3 nucleotides read TGCGCCAGCAGGGTTTCCGAGACCCAGTACTTC. Its protein is CASRVSETQYF.

The chain carries TRBV12-3 or TRBV12-4 and TRBJ1-2, with 9 bases fitting TRBD1. The CDR3 runs 13 residues. V lost 5 bases and J lost 7; bases outside the gene matches: 5. The CDR3 here is CASSPYRGPGYTF. Here the CDR3 DNA reads TGTGCCAGCAGTCCTTACAGGGGGCCTGGCTACACCTTC.

This clonotype has more than one count but fewer than ten. The V call is TRBV9, the J call TRBJ2-1, with 11 bases that match TRBD2. The germline gives CDR1 SGDLS, CDR2 YYNGEE. The CDR3 spans 16 residues. The V and J ends lost 0 bases and 9 bases, in that order; junction bases with no gene match: 8. CDR3 loop: CASSVEIAGGMSEQFF. In DNA form, the CDR3 reads TGTGCCAGCAGCGTAGAGATAGCGGGGGGGATGAGTGAGCAGTTCTTC.

In this sample, this clonotype turned up once. The CDR3 reads CSAPGSSLEEQFF. As DNA, the CDR3 is TGCAGTGCCCCCGGCTCCTCCTTAGAGGAGCAGTTCTTC. The chain couples TRBV20-1 to TRBJ2-1; D unclear. Germline-derived CDR1 and CDR2 are DFQATT and SNEGSKA (reference sequence). The V gene lost 6 bases and the J gene lost 10 bases, with 19 bases spanning the gap. The CDR3 covers 13 residues.

The chain uses TRBV4-1 and TRBJ1-2; the match to TRBD1 covers 10 bases. The CDR3 runs to 16 residues. V lost 4 bases to trimming and J lost 5 bases; unmatched junction nucleotides: 10. The V gene's germline CDR1 is MGHRA and CDR2 YSYEKL. The CDR3 loop is CASSPPTGGWRYGYTF. CDR3 bases: TGCGCCAGCAGCCCCCCGACAGGGGGCTGGCGGTATGGCTACACCTTC.

This clonotype was seen a handful of times. V usage is TRBV25-1 and J usage is TRBJ2-7, with D tentatively TRBD1 or TRBD2 (5 bases each). V lost 3 bases, J lost 7 bases, and 16 bases lay in between. The CDR3 runs 14 residues. CDR1 and CDR2 from the germline V gene are MGHDK and SYGVNS. CDR3 sequence (DNA): TGTGCCAGCAGTGATACGGGACGGCCTGAGGAGCAGTACTTC. Its translation is CASSDTGRPEEQYF.

Only a few counts were recorded for this clonotype. V and J are TRBV4-3 and TRBJ1-2; the D gene is possibly TRBD1 (5 bases). V shed 0 bases and J shed 3 bases, with 11 bases lying between them. Germline values: CDR1 LGHNA, CDR2 YSLEER. The CDR3 spans 15 residues. Here the CDR3 reads CASSQDPMGDYGYTF. The CDR3 DNA sequence: TGCGCCAGCAGCCAAGATCCCATGGGGGACTATGGCTACACCTTC.

A few counts support this clonotype. The J gene is TRBJ2-5, the V gene TRBV6-2 or TRBV6-3; D is ambiguous. The CDR3 has 13 amino acids. Germline lookup yields CDR1 MNHEY and CDR2 SVGEGT. Trimming left V 8 bases short and J 7 bases short, with 17 bases between. CDR3 sequence reads: CASSLGRHGTQYF. CDR3 bases: TGTGCCAGCTCCCTCGGACGCCATGGGACCCAGTACTTC.

The chain carries TRBV20-1 and TRBJ2-1; D may be TRBD1 or TRBD2 (6 bases each). Germline V gene lookup returns CDR1 DFQATT and CDR2 SNEGSKA (reference sequence). This CDR3 contains 16 residues. Trimming took 5 bases from V and 6 from J, leaving 23 bases between them. CDR3 sequence (DNA): TGCAGTGCTCAATCTTCTCGGGGGAAGGGGGGCAATGAGCAGTTCTTC. Its protein product is CSAQSSRGKGGNEQFF.

This clonotype appeared a few times. The rearrangement uses TRBV6-2 or TRBV6-3 and TRBJ2-7; D may be TRBD1 (6 bases). The V end lost 7 bases, the J end lost 3 bases, and 13 bases lay between the germline ends. Germline V CDR1 and CDR2: MNHEY, SVGEGT. This CDR3 contains 13 residues. The CDR3 loop reads CASTRDRNYEQYF. The CDR3, as DNA: TGTGCCAGCACCAGAGACAGGAACTACGAGCAGTACTTC.

The chain recombines TRBV29-1 with TRBJ1-2, with D unresolved. CDR1 SQVTM and CDR2 ANQGSEA come from the germline V gene. V was cut by 3 bases and J by 2 bases, with 22 bases left in between. This CDR3 contains 17 residues. The CDR3 nucleotides are TGCAGCGTTGATAACCGCGCAGAGGGCATCTTAAACTATGGCTACACCTTC. Translated, it gives CSVDNRAEGILNYGYTF.

The chain is built from TRBV20-1 and TRBJ2-1; 8 bases fit TRBD1. The CDR3 has 14 amino acids. CDR1 is DFQATT and CDR2 is SNEGSKA in the germline V gene (reference sequence). The ends lost 4 bases at V and 2 bases at J; junction bases unmatched: 4. The CDR3 nucleotides read TGCAGTGCTAACCGACAGGGGCCCTACAATGAGCAGTTCTTC. It yields the protein CSANRQGPYNEQFF.

The chain carries TRBV4-3 and TRBJ1-4; D is uncertain. The CDR3 runs to 15 residues. From germline, CDR1 is LGHNA and CDR2 YSLEER. V was pared by 0 bases and J by 4 bases, with 9 bases between. The CDR3 region is CASSQDEARNEKLFF. CDR3 sequence (DNA): TGCGCCAGCAGCCAAGACGAGGCCCGTAATGAAAAACTGTTTTTT.

The rearrangement uses TRBV24-1 and TRBJ2-1; D possibly corresponds to TRBD1 (6 bases). From germline, CDR1 is KGHDR and CDR2 SFDVKD. V lost 1 base to trimming and J lost 11 bases, with 11 bases between them. The CDR3 spans 13 residues. The CDR3 loop reads CATSDFPTGKQFF. The CDR3 DNA reads TGTGCCACCAGTGATTTCCCCACAGGGAAGCAGTTCTTC.

In this sample, this clonotype turned up once. This rearrangement joins TRBV5-4 to TRBJ2-1, with 8 positions matching TRBD1. Germline V lookup: CDR1 SGHNT, CDR2 YYREEE (reference sequence). The length of the CDR3 is 15 residues. Trimming removed 3 bases from V and 6 bases from J; junction bases left unmatched: 8. CDR3 residues: CASSYWQGASNEQFF. CDR3 coding DNA: TGTGCCAGCAGCTATTGGCAGGGGGCAAGCAATGAGCAGTTCTTC.

This chain joins TRBV12-3 or TRBV12-4 and TRBJ1-6; no clear D. This CDR3 comprises 13 residues. Between the trimmed V and J ends, which lost 6 bases and 10 bases, there was a span of 13 bases. The CDR3 nucleotides read TGTGCCAGCAGGAGGGAGGCGGGATCACCCCTCCACTTT. Protein sequence: CASRREAGSPLHF.

V usage is TRBV27 and J usage is TRBJ1-6; 7 bases match TRBD1. Germline CDR1 is MNHEY and CDR2 is SMNVEV (reference sequence). The CDR3 contains 17 residues. The junction had 10 bases not matched to a gene; V was cut back by 8 bases and J by 0 bases. CDR3 region: CASSGQSRSSYNSPLHF. CDR3 bases: TGTGCCAGCTCGGGACAGAGTAGAAGCTCCTATAATTCACCCCTCCACTTT.

The V gene is TRBV6-2 or TRBV6-3, the J gene TRBJ1-5; 7 bases agree with TRBD1. The V gene's germline CDR1 is MNHEY and CDR2 SVGEGT. This CDR3 comprises 18 residues. The V segment lost 6 bases and the J segment 5 bases; nucleotides outside the gene matches: 19. The CDR3 bases are TGTGCCAGCAGCCAACGAGGGGTTCTCGACAGGGATGATCAGCCCCAGCATTTT. This codes for CASSQRGVLDRDDQPQHF.

This clonotype has more than one count but fewer than ten. The J gene is TRBJ1-2, the V gene TRBV7-8; D is unresolved. With 1 base removed from V and 4 bases from J, the gap between germline ends came to 13 bases. Germline CDR1 reads SGHVS; CDR2 reads FQNEAQ. The CDR3 is 15 residues long. CDR3 loop: CASSLVVSELYGYTF. The CDR3 bases are TGTGCCAGCAGCTTAGTTGTCTCTGAACTCTATGGCTACACCTTC.

In DNA form, the CDR3 reads TGCGCCAGCAGCCAAGATGGGCGGGGGGCCTATGGCTACACCTTC. Translating it yields CASSQDGRGAYGYTF. The chain uses TRBV4-3 and TRBJ1-2; tentatively, D is TRBD1 (6 bases). The V gene's germline CDR1 is LGHNA and CDR2 YSLEER. The CDR3 runs to 15 residues. V lost 0 bases, J lost 4 bases, and 12 bases lay in between.

The V and J genes are TRBV27 and TRBJ1-2; 8 nucleotides agree with TRBD1. Germline lookup yields CDR1 MNHEY and CDR2 SMNVEV (reference sequence). With 5 bases clipped from V and 2 bases from J, the junction kept 7 bases outside the gene matches. The CDR3 loop spans 15 amino acids. The CDR3 loop reads CASSPRRDRNYGYTF. The DNA for the CDR3 is TGTGCCAGCAGTCCCCGGAGGGACAGGAACTATGGCTACACCTTC.

The CDR3 region has the DNA TGCAGTGCCACGGTGGAGTATGAGCAGTTCTTC. Amino acids: CSATVEYEQFF. The chain employs TRBV20-1 and TRBJ2-1; D gene ambiguous. Deletions cut 6 bases from V and 8 bases from J, with 11 bases between. The CDR3 is 11 amino acids. From germline, CDR1 is DFQATT and CDR2 SNEGSKA (reference sequence).

The chain is built from TRBV19 and TRBJ2-5, with TRBD2 matching 11 bases. Germline CDR1 reads LNHDA; CDR2 reads SQIVND (reference sequence). The V gene end was trimmed by 6 bases and the J gene end by 5 bases; junction bases not matched to a gene: 8. This CDR3 spans 15 amino acids. The CDR3 spells CASSSGLAVMETQYF. The CDR3 DNA is TGTGCCAGTAGCTCGGGACTAGCGGTTATGGAGACCCAGTACTTC.

A few counts support this clonotype. V usage is TRBV20-1 and J usage is TRBJ2-1; D not certain. Germline V gene lookup returns CDR1 DFQATT and CDR2 SNEGSKA (reference sequence). This CDR3 has 14 residues. Between the trimmed V and J ends, which lost 3 bases and 0 bases, there was a span of 9 bases. DNA for the CDR3: TGCAGTGCTAGTATCACAAGCTCCTACAATGAGCAGTTCTTC. Its translation is CSASITSSYNEQFF.

This clonotype was found a few times. The chain uses TRBV5-1 and TRBJ2-1, with 7 bases lining up with TRBD1. The germline CDR1 and CDR2 sequences are SGHRS and YFSETQ. The ends lost 5 bases at V and 7 bases at J; junction bases unmatched: 9. The CDR3 is 14 amino acids. The CDR3 nucleotides are TGCGCCAGCAGGAAGGGGGCGACGGGAAATGAGCAGTTCTTC. Protein: CASRKGATGNEQFF.

This clonotype came up once. The V and J genes are TRBV28 and TRBJ2-3, with 8 bases matching TRBD2. V lost 8 bases, J lost 2 bases, and 3 bases stayed unmatched. The CDR3 sequence is 13 residues long. Germline CDR1 and CDR2: MDHEN and SYDVKM. This CDR3 is CASAGGPTDTQYF. The CDR3 region has the DNA TGTGCCAGCGCGGGGGGACCCACAGATACGCAGTATTTT.

CDR3: CASTLDARLVGEQYF. CDR3 in DNA: TGTGCCAGCACCCTAGACGCTCGACTAGTCGGCGAGCAGTACTTC. This chain connects TRBV28 to TRBJ2-7, with D possibly TRBD2 on 6 matching bases. The germline V gene has CDR1 MDHEN and CDR2 SYDVKM. The CDR3 contains 15 residues. V was pared by 7 bases and J by 6 bases, with 22 bases between. The full variable domain, with the rest looked up from reference TRBV28 and TRBJ2-7, is DVKVTQSSRYLVKRTGEKVFLECVQDMDHENMFWYRQDPGLGLRLIYFSYDVKMKEKGDIPEGYSVSREKKERFSLILESASTNQTSMYLCASTLDARLVGEQYFGPGTRLTVT.

A few counts support this clonotype. V and J are TRBV6-5 and TRBJ2-4; TRBD1 or TRBD2 may be the D gene (5 bases each). This CDR3 is 13 amino acids long. In germline, CDR1 is MNHEY, CDR2 SVGAGI. The germline V and J ends were trimmed by 5 bases and 5 bases, with 10 bases remaining between them. CDR3 residues: CASSDPGQNIQYF. The CDR3, as DNA: TGTGCCAGCAGTGACCCGGGGCAAAACATTCAGTACTTC.